This T cell receptor beta chain was sequenced in a study of regulatory T cells in long-lasting Graves disease. In the study overall: New Graves' disease cases had less than 3 months of antithyroid drugs.

This CDR3 is 16 amino acids long. V shed 4 bases and J 4 bases; nucleotides not matched to a gene: 8. Germline V gene lookup returns CDR1 LGHDT and CDR2 YNNKEL (reference sequence). This clonotype came up many times. Its antigen is currently unknown. Time point specified: newly diagnosed GD, antithyroid drugs for less than 3 months. PBMC-derived RNA was used for the TCR library. Broader study findings: Patients whose Graves' disease persisted exhibited lower TCR diversity than those newly diagnosed.

Arm-PCR of CDR3 regions and iRepertoire HTBI primers were the basis on which TCR beta libraries were built. TCRdb called the multiplex PCR reads again in MiXCR, with one record for every CDR3 protein. The sample carries 350,000 to 550,000 distinct CDR3 sequences, under 15% recorded once. The data were also submitted as part of a second study, on T cells in Graves' hyperthyroidism and ophthalmopathy. From that second work: Researchers ran a first-round RT-PCR on the TCR CDR3 using the HTBI primer set.

The chain links TRBV3-1 to TRBJ1-5, with TRBD1 matching over 9 bases. The TCR comes from a woman in her twenties or thirties with Graves disease. Sample: peripheral blood mononuclear cells (PBMCs), taken at new diagnosis, from a patient treated with antithyroid drugs. The CDR3 bases are TGTGCCAGCAGCCCCGGGACAGGGAGAGGAAATCAGCCCCAGCATTTT. Translation gives CASSPGTGRGNQPQHF.